The clone carrying this TCR beta chain was counted many times. Its antigen is unidentified. The data stem from a study of T cells in Graves' hyperthyroidism and ophthalmopathy. Study conclusions and caveats: With a median lead of approximately 6.4 months before onset, the model predicted ophthalmopathy.

Amplification of TCR beta CDR3 regions used RNA as the template. In the first-round RT-PCR of the TCR CDR3, the HTBI primer set was used. TCRdb reprocessed the multiplex PCR reads via MiXCR and lists one record per CDR3 protein. The sample lists about half a million distinct CDR3 sequences; approximately 25% were seen once. V was cut by 5 bases and J by 8 bases, with 15 bases left in between. The CDR3 has 13 residues. CDR1 is MNHEY, CDR2 SVGAGI, per germline. Source material for PBMCs was over 8 ml fresh peripheral blood. The gene calls are TRBV6-5 and TRBJ1-2; possibly TRBD1 for D (5 bases). The receptor comes from a woman in her 30s with Graves' ophthalmopathy. Material: blood. In nucleotides, the CDR3 is TGTGCCAGCAGTCCTCGGGGCTCGGTGGGCTACACCTTC. As protein: CASSPRGSVGYTF.